Relative to its sample, the clone carrying this T cell receptor (beta chain) is medium-sized. The data belong to a study of T cell repertoires in aging, cancer and after chemotherapy. TCR beta rearrangements were amplified from peripheral blood genomic DNA. A mixed TRB-A/B primer pool amplified rearranged TRB by multiplex touch-down PCR. TCRdb re-called the multiplex PCR reads with MiXCR, one entry per CDR3 protein. The sample lists a few thousand distinct CDR3 sequences, about 24% occurring once. The CDR3 has 16 residues. The V end was cut by 5 bases, the J end by 3 bases, with 16 bases between. This TCR was sampled from a human donor in good health. The chain has TRBV12-3 or TRBV12-4 and TRBJ1-4; unclear D gene. The sample was blood. CDR3 sequence: CASSVQVPGANEKLFF. The CDR3 bases are TGTGCCAGCAGTGTCCAAGTCCCTGGAGCTAATGAAAAACTGTTTTTT.